The 19 T cell receptor beta chains below come from one sample, sequenced in a study of blood T cell repertoires in COVID-19. Generated by immunoSEQ multiplex PCR, the TCRdb table keeps only in-frame clones and is missing some. The top ten hold 4% to 6% of the sample, which has approximately 260,000 clones, roughly 82% seen once. The material sequenced was peripheral blood. The receptors were sampled from a woman of 80 years or more with active or convalescent COVID-19.

V gene TRBV24-1 combines with J gene TRBJ2-1; no clear D. CDR1 and CDR2 (germline): KGHDR, SFDVKD. V was trimmed by 0 bases and J by 0 bases, leaving 14 bases between them. The CDR3 totals 18 residues. Here the CDR3 DNA reads TGTGCCACCAGTGATTTGCACCGAAGAATGAGCTCCTACAATGAGCAGTTCTTC. It specifies CATSDLHRRMSSYNEQFF.

V and J are TRBV21-1 and TRBJ2-1; the table gives TRBD2 as D, unverified against the DNA. TRBV21-1 is noted as a pseudogene. This CDR3 contains 18 residues. CDR3: CASSKDGLAGEVYNEQFF. CDR3 DNA: TGTGCCAGCAGCAAAGACGGACTAGCGGGAGAGGTCTACAATGAGCAGTTCTTC.

V gene TRBV5-1 combines with J gene TRBJ2-1; possible D gene TRBD2, 5 bases. V gave up 3 bases and J gave up 3 bases, with 13 bases separating them. The CDR3 has 15 residues. The germline V gene has CDR1 SGHRS and CDR2 YFSETQ. CDR3 DNA: TGCGCCAGCAGCTACCAGACGGGGATCTACAATGAGCAGTTCTTC. Protein sequence: CASSYQTGIYNEQFF. Full variable domain (missing parts from reference TRBV5-1 and TRBJ2-1): KAGVTQTPRYLIKTRGQQVTLSCSPISGHRSVSWYQQTPGQGLQFLFEYFSETQRNKGNFPGRFSGRQFSNSRSEMNVSTLELGDSALYLCASSYQTGIYNEQFFGPGTRLTVL.

The chain recombines TRBV27 with TRBJ2-3; D might be TRBD1 (6 bases). The CDR3 length is 15 residues. Germline V gene sequence: CDR1 MNHEY, CDR2 SMNVEV (reference sequence). The V end lost 7 bases, the J end lost 3 bases, and 17 bases lay between the germline ends. The CDR3 DNA is TGTGCCAGCACCCCCGGGGCAGGGGAGACAGATACGCAGTATTTT. Its protein is CASTPGAGETDTQYF.

The rearrangement links TRBV19 to TRBJ2-3; no reliable D call. Germline CDR1 reads LNHDA; CDR2 reads SQIVND (reference sequence). Trimming took 6 bases from V and 5 from J, leaving 9 bases between them. The CDR3 loop spans 12 amino acids. The CDR3: CASSRQVDTQYF. The CDR3 DNA reads as TGTGCCAGTAGCCGCCAGGTAGATACGCAGTATTTT.

The rearrangement joins TRBV7-9 to TRBJ2-7; 9 bases fit TRBD1. Germline V lookup: CDR1 SEHNR, CDR2 FQNEAQ (reference sequence). This CDR3 contains 14 residues. The junction had 3 bases not matched to a gene; V was cut back by 5 bases and J by 1 base. CDR3 protein: CASSLTGGSYEQYF. The CDR3 DNA reads TGTGCCAGCAGCCTGACAGGGGGATCCTACGAGCAGTACTTC.

This chain links TRBV2 with TRBJ2-1; no definite D call. Per the germline V gene, CDR1 is SNHLY and CDR2 is FYNNEI. V was trimmed by 0 bases and J by 6 bases, leaving 12 bases between them. CDR3 length: 15 amino acids. The CDR3 region is CASSEARFPGNEQFF. The CDR3 DNA reads as TGTGCCAGCAGTGAAGCGCGTTTCCCTGGCAATGAGCAGTTCTTC.

The chain links TRBV7-9 to TRBJ2-7; 10 bases map to TRBD1. Germline trimming cut 5 bases from V and 3 bases from J; bases unmatched to any gene: 7. Germline lookup yields CDR1 SEHNR and CDR2 FQNEAQ (reference sequence). This CDR3 is built from 15 residues. CDR3 DNA sequence: TGTGCCAGCAGCCTCCCCGGGACAGGGGTCTACGAGCAGTACTTC. Residues: CASSLPGTGVYEQYF.

This clone was seen a handful of times. The gene calls are TRBV30 and TRBJ1-6, with a possible D match to TRBD1 (5 bases). The V end lost 0 bases, the J end lost 7 bases, and 7 bases lay between the germline ends. The CDR3 sequence is 13 residues long. Germline-derived CDR1 and CDR2 are GTSNPN and SVGIG (reference sequence). The CDR3 DNA follows: TGTGCCTGGAGTGTAGACAGCAATTCACCCCTCCACTTT. The encoded protein is CAWSVDSNSPLHF.

The chain is built from TRBV7-2 and TRBJ1-1, with D tentatively TRBD1 (5 bases). Looked up from germline, CDR1 is SGHTA and CDR2 is FQGNSA. The CDR3 has 16 residues. V was pared by 5 bases and J by 2 bases, with 18 bases between. CDR3 loop: CASSKDPGLFNTEAFF. As DNA, the CDR3 is TGTGCCAGCAGCAAAGACCCGGGACTCTTCAACACTGAAGCTTTCTTT.

The chain is built from TRBV6-5 and TRBJ1-2; the D gene is possibly TRBD1 (5 bases). Germline CDR1 and CDR2: MNHEY and SVGAGI. The CDR3 consists of 15 residues. V lost 6 bases and J 4 bases, leaving 18 bases between the germline ends. The chain's CDR3 is CASSRGDWLAYGYTF. The CDR3 region has the DNA TGTGCCAGCAGCCGCGGGGACTGGCTAGCCTATGGCTACACCTTC.

This chain joins TRBV29-1 and TRBJ2-5; 7 bases line up with TRBD2. CDR3 size: 12 residues. From germline, CDR1 is SQVTM and CDR2 ANQGSEA. CDR3 DNA sequence: TGCAGTGGGGGGGAGGTAGAAGAGACCCAGTACTTC. It is translated as CSGGEVEETQYF.

This clone was seen a single time. The chain joins TRBV6-5 to TRBJ2-5; 9 bases are a match to TRBD2. Germline values: CDR1 MNHEY, CDR2 SVGAGI. The CDR3 sequence is 14 residues long. V was clipped by 8 bases and J by 0 bases; unmatched bases: 4. In nucleotides, the CDR3 is TGTGCCAGCGGGAGCGGGGGGTACCAAGAGACCCAGTACTTC. Residues: CASGSGGYQETQYF.

The chain couples TRBV19 to TRBJ1-3; maybe TRBD1 (5 bases). The CDR3 extends over 14 amino acids. V was trimmed by 7 bases and J by 2 bases, leaving 12 bases between them. Looked up from germline, CDR1 is LNHDA and CDR2 is SQIVND (reference sequence). CDR3 sequence: CASKETATGNTIYF. CDR3 DNA: TGTGCCAGTAAAGAGACAGCTACTGGAAACACCATATATTTT.

The chain has TRBV12-3 or TRBV12-4 and TRBJ1-2, with D hard to call. Trimming stripped 3 bases from V and 6 bases from J, with 5 bases between. The CDR3 has 11 residues. The CDR3 region has the DNA TGTGCCAGCAGTTTTATAGATGGCTACACCTTC. Translation: CASSFIDGYTF.

CDR3 in amino acids: CASSEDGPSGPYNEQFF. The CDR3 DNA reads as TGTGCCAGCAGTGAAGACGGCCCTAGCGGGCCCTACAATGAGCAGTTCTTC. The chain uses TRBV6-1 and TRBJ2-1; 8 bases match TRBD2. From germline, CDR1 is MNHNS and CDR2 SASEGT. V was clipped by 1 base and J by 2 bases; unmatched bases: 7. The CDR3 is 17 amino acids.

V is TRBV5-1 and J is TRBJ2-1; 9 bases align to TRBD2. The germline V gene encodes CDR1 SGHRS and CDR2 YFSETQ. V gave up 2 bases and J gave up 6 bases; unmatched junction bases: 6. This CDR3 contains 15 residues. The CDR3: CASSLSLAGFNEQFF. The CDR3 DNA reads TGCGCCAGCAGCTTATCACTAGCGGGCTTCAATGAGCAGTTCTTC. Full variable domain (remainder filled in from reference TRBV5-1 and TRBJ2-1): KAGVTQTPRYLIKTRGQQVTLSCSPISGHRSVSWYQQTPGQGLQFLFEYFSETQRNKGNFPGRFSGRQFSNSRSEMNVSTLELGDSALYLCASSLSLAGFNEQFFGPGTRLTVL.

V is TRBV10-1 and J is TRBJ2-2; 10 bases align to TRBD2. Germline V lookup: CDR1 WNHNN, CDR2 SYGVQD (reference sequence). The ends lost 8 bases at V and 4 bases at J; junction bases unmatched: 7. This CDR3 is 15 amino acids long. CDR3 sequence (DNA): TGCGCCAGCGGCCAAGCGGGAGGGACCACCGGGGAGCTGTTTTTT. Translation gives CASGQAGGTTGELFF.

The chain couples TRBV9 to TRBJ1-5, with 8 positions matching TRBD1. CDR1 is SGDLS, CDR2 YYNGEE, per germline. V dropped 4 bases and J dropped 2; count of bases not matched to a gene: 2. This CDR3 is built from 14 residues. The CDR3 DNA sequence: TGTGCCAGCAGCACGGGACAGGGCAATCAGCCCCAGCATTTT. This translates into CASSTGQGNQPQHF.